These 19 T cell receptor beta chains were sequenced from one sample in a study of response to subunit inactivated influenza vaccine. Each CDR3 protein gets one entry after TCRdb re-called the RT-PCR reads with MiXCR. The data show around 710,000 distinct CDR3 sequences, around 14% seen once. The material sequenced was PBMCs from blood, taken 14 to 15 days before vaccination. The origin of the receptors is a man aged 45-65 years who received an inactivated influenza vaccine.

In this sample, this clonotype turned up a few times. The J gene is TRBJ2-2, the V gene TRBV11-2; D ambiguous. V was cut by 2 bases and J by 2 bases, with 15 bases left in between. The CDR3 covers 17 residues. Germline-derived CDR1 and CDR2 are SGHAT and FQNNGV. The CDR3 region is CASSLSRVYPNTGELFF. The CDR3 DNA is TGTGCCAGCAGCTTATCTAGGGTCTACCCAAACACCGGGGAGCTGTTTTTT. Looking up the rest from reference TRBV11-2 and TRBJ2-2 gives the full variable domain: EAGVAQSPRYKIIEKRQSVAFWCNPISGHATLYWYQQILGQGPKLLIQFQNNGVVDDSQLPKDRFSAERLKGVDSTLKIQPAKLEDSAVYLCASSLSRVYPNTGELFFGEGSRLTVL.

This clonotype has more than one count but fewer than ten. The rearrangement uses TRBV6-2 or TRBV6-3 and TRBJ2-3, with 7 bases fitting TRBD2. V gave up 2 bases and J gave up 3 bases; unmatched junction bases: 11. Germline V gene lookup returns CDR1 MNHEY and CDR2 SVGEGT. This CDR3 is built from 17 residues. The CDR3 bases are TGTGCCAGCAGTTACCGGGGGACCAGCGGGGTAACAGATACGCAGTATTTT. This sequence encodes CASSYRGTSGVTDTQYF.

This clonotype appeared many times. V is TRBV20-1 and J is TRBJ2-7; a possible D gene is TRBD2 (7 bases). This CDR3 region has 13 residues. Trimming took 6 bases from V and 5 from J, leaving 17 bases between them. Looked up from germline, CDR1 is DFQATT and CDR2 is SNEGSKA (reference sequence). CDR3 sequence reads: CSARGGTSHEQYF. The CDR3 DNA reads as TGCAGTGCCAGGGGAGGGACTTCCCACGAGCAGTACTTC.

The rearrangement links TRBV29-1 to TRBJ2-7; TRBD1 might be the D (6 bases). The CDR3 covers 12 residues. The V gene's germline CDR1 is SQVTM and CDR2 ANQGSEA. V was cut by 5 bases and J by 0 bases, with 8 bases left in between. The CDR3 region is CSVQDSSYEQYF. The CDR3 DNA sequence: TGCAGCGTTCAGGACAGCTCCTACGAGCAGTACTTC.

A few counts support this clonotype. V and J are TRBV21-1 and TRBJ1-1. TRBV21-1 constitutes a pseudogene. The CDR3 is 11 amino acids. The CDR3 is CASKFGTEAFF. As DNA, the CDR3 is TGTGCCAGCAAATTCGGCACTGAAGCTTTCTTT.

This chain links TRBV10-3 with TRBJ2-2; 8 nucleotides match TRBD2. V lost 0 bases, J lost 1 base, and 4 bases stayed unmatched. CDR3 length: 17 residues. Germline values: CDR1 ENHRY, CDR2 SYGVKD. The CDR3 loop reads CAISESSLAGNTGELFF. The CDR3 DNA follows: TGTGCCATCAGTGAGTCAAGCCTAGCGGGGAACACCGGGGAGCTGTTTTTT.

The rearrangement joins TRBV7-2 to TRBJ2-1; 7 bases fit TRBD1. The CDR3 has 13 amino acids. CDR1 and CDR2 (germline): SGHTA, FQGNSA. V trimming: 5 bases; J trimming: 6 bases; junction bases outside the gene matches: 4. CDR3 DNA sequence: TGTGCCAGCAGCCACAGGGGTCGCAATGAGCAGTTCTTC. Protein product: CASSHRGRNEQFF.

The V gene is TRBV20-1, the J gene TRBJ1-1, with 9 bases identical to TRBD1. V trimming: 0 bases; J trimming: 6 bases; junction bases outside the gene matches: 11. The CDR3 length is 16 residues. Germline values: CDR1 DFQATT, CDR2 SNEGSKA (reference sequence). The CDR3 sequence is CSARDLQNTGGPEAFF. Written as DNA, the CDR3 is TGCAGTGCTAGAGATCTCCAAAACACAGGGGGCCCTGAAGCTTTCTTT.

The chain employs TRBV7-8 and TRBJ2-5; no clear D. The V gene lost 7 bases and the J gene lost 4 bases, with 22 bases spanning the gap. The CDR3 loop spans 16 amino acids. Germline loops: CDR1 SGHVS, CDR2 FQNEAQ. The DNA of the CDR3 is TGTGCCAGCACCCCCCCCCGGCCTCAACCGGGAGAGACCCAGTACTTC. Amino acid sequence: CASTPPRPQPGETQYF.

The chain combines TRBV6-1 with TRBJ2-7; 8 bases match TRBD2. V lost 5 bases, J lost 2 bases, and 2 bases stayed unmatched. CDR3 length: 13 residues. Germline CDR1 reads MNHNS; CDR2 reads SASEGT. The DNA for the CDR3 is TGTGCCAGCAGTATCGGGGGGGCCTACGAGCAGTACTTC. This codes for CASSIGGAYEQYF.

This clonotype was counted a few times. V is TRBV12-3 or TRBV12-4 and J is TRBJ2-7; 7 bases match TRBD2. V lost 6 bases and J lost 3; bases outside the gene matches: 14. CDR3 size: 16 residues. CDR3 bases: TGTGCCAGCAGCCCCTTAGCTGTGGGAGGGTTCTACGAGCAGTACTTC. Its translation: CASSPLAVGGFYEQYF.

J is TRBJ2-1 and V is TRBV20-1; 7 bases line up with TRBD2. Germline CDR1 DFQATT, CDR2 SNEGSKA (reference sequence). Losses at the gene ends were 0 bases for V and 0 bases for J; bases not matched to a gene: 8. The CDR3 is 17 amino acids. This chain's CDR3 is CSARDPRAGSSYNEQFF. The CDR3 nucleotides are TGCAGTGCTAGAGATCCGAGAGCGGGATCCTCCTACAATGAGCAGTTCTTC.

This clonotype was seen a few times. This chain joins TRBV15 and TRBJ2-5, with 8 bases that match TRBD2. This CDR3 comprises 16 residues. Per the germline V gene, CDR1 is LNHNV and CDR2 is YYDKDF (reference sequence). V trimming: 0 bases; J trimming: 7 bases; junction bases outside the gene matches: 10. CDR3 DNA: TGTGCCACCAGCAGAGATCCTGCGGGGGGCTCTGTGACCCAGTACTTC. Its translation: CATSRDPAGGSVTQYF.

This rearrangement joins TRBV28 to TRBJ2-7; 8 nucleotides agree with TRBD1. The germline gives CDR1 MDHEN, CDR2 SYDVKM. The length of the CDR3 is 17 residues. The V segment lost 3 bases and the J segment 0 bases; nucleotides outside the gene matches: 10. The CDR3: CASSLGRGPKGSYEQYF. The CDR3 region has the DNA TGTGCCAGCAGTTTGGGCAGGGGGCCCAAGGGCTCCTACGAGCAGTACTTC.

The CDR3 loop is CASSTGTSGASTDTQYF. CDR3 DNA sequence: TGTGCCAGCAGCACCGGGACTAGCGGGGCTAGCACAGATACGCAGTATTTT. J is TRBJ2-3 and V is TRBV5-4; 13 nucleotides agree with TRBD2. Germline CDR1 reads SGHNT; CDR2 reads YYREEE (reference sequence). The J segment lost 0 bases and the V segment lost 4 bases, leaving 5 bases of the junction unmatched. The CDR3 totals 17 residues.

This clonotype was counted only a few times. The V call is TRBV4-2, the J call TRBJ2-1; possibly TRBD1 for D (6 bases). The CDR3 loop spans 17 amino acids. CDR1 LGHNA and CDR2 YNFKEQ come from the germline V gene. V was clipped by 1 base and J by 2 bases, with 15 bases between them. CDR3 in amino acids: CASSQGRDIEPYNEQFF. CDR3 bases: TGTGCCAGCAGCCAAGGCCGGGACATTGAACCCTACAATGAGCAGTTCTTC.

This clonotype was seen more than once but under ten times. The CDR3 spells CASRESGEGTEAFF. The CDR3 nucleotides are TGTGCCAGCAGGGAAAGTGGGGAGGGGACTGAAGCTTTCTTT. The chain uses TRBV6-1 and TRBJ1-1; weak D call: TRBD1 (5 bases). This CDR3 has 14 amino acids. Per the germline V gene, CDR1 is MNHNS and CDR2 is SASEGT. V shed 6 bases and J shed 5 bases, with 16 bases lying between them.

This clonotype was observed many times. V and J are TRBV6-2 or TRBV6-3 and TRBJ2-3; D not resolved. CDR1 is MNHEY, CDR2 SVGEGT, per germline. The length of the CDR3 is 15 residues. V shed 4 bases and J shed 3 bases, with 14 bases lying between them. CDR3: CASSSAYYPTDTQYF. The CDR3 DNA sequence: TGTGCCAGCAGTTCAGCTTACTATCCTACAGATACGCAGTATTTT.

This sequence joins TRBV20-1 and TRBJ1-5, with D maybe TRBD1 (5 bases). With 4 bases removed from V and 4 bases from J, the gap between germline ends came to 14 bases. Germline loops: CDR1 DFQATT, CDR2 SNEGSKA (reference sequence). The CDR3 has 14 residues. The DNA for the CDR3 is TGCAGTGCTACAGGGAACGATCGTAATCAGCCCCAGCATTTT. It codes for CSATGNDRNQPQHF.